This T cell receptor (beta chain) was sequenced for a study of blood T cells in healthy people across ages. This clonotype has a handful of counts. The second PCR ran roughly 6 to 11 cycles with a sample-barcoded 5' primer and J-beta primers. A single record per CDR3 protein comes from TCRdb applying MiXCR to the 5' RACE reads. The data show about 930,000 distinct CDR3 sequences, with 25% to 35% seen just once and around 9.6% held by the top ten. V dropped 7 bases and J dropped 3 bases, with 15 bases sitting between them. CDR3 length: 15 residues. The data also belong to a second study, concerning T cells of mothers and their children. That report adds: Sequencing got over 10 million TCR beta CDR3 reads from each mother and around 3.1 million from each child. There were no persistent microchimeric T cell clones detected.

The TCR sequence derives from a woman aged 40 to 50 in good health. The chain recombines TRBV12-3 or TRBV12-4 with TRBJ1-4; D possibly corresponds to TRBD1 (5 bases). The specimen sequenced was blood. The CDR3 loop is CASTFDWGANEKLFF. CDR3 nucleotides: TGTGCCAGCACCTTTGACTGGGGGGCTAATGAAAAACTGTTTTTT.